The 19 T cell receptor beta chains below were found in one sample sequenced in a study of regulatory T cells in long-lasting Graves disease. Libraries of TCR beta came from iRepertoire HTBI primers plus Arm-PCR of CDR3 regions. TCRdb re-called the multiplex PCR reads through MiXCR, storing one row per CDR3 protein. The repertoire holds 420,000 or so distinct CDR3 sequences, with 23% as singletons. Time point of the sample: persistent/refractory GD, antithyroid drugs over 5 years with positive TRAb. Scientists built the TCR library using RNA that was extracted from PBMCs. Material: peripheral blood mononuclear cells (PBMCs), obtained when the disease was refractory, from a patient treated with antithyroid drugs. The receptors shown here come from a female donor with Graves disease.

This clonotype was seen more than once but under ten times. This chain uses TRBV7-3 with TRBJ2-3; 11 bases line up with TRBD2. The CDR3 runs to 15 residues. V was clipped by 3 bases and J by 4 bases; unmatched bases: 3. In germline, CDR1 is SGHTA, CDR2 FQGTGA. In DNA, the CDR3 is TGTGCCAGCAGCTTTAGCGGGAGGGCCGCAGATACGCAGTATTTT. This translates into CASSFSGRAADTQYF. The whole variable domain, filled in from reference TRBV7-3 and TRBJ2-3, reads GAGVSQTPSNKVTEKGKYVELRCDPISGHTALYWYRQSLGQGPEFLIYFQGTGAADDSGLPNDRFFAVRPEGSVSTLKIQRTERGDSAVYLCASSFSGRAADTQYFGPGTRLTVL.

This clonotype was found a few times. This sequence joins TRBV7-2 and TRBJ1-4; D remains unclear. V was shortened by 2 bases and J by 4 bases, with 8 bases between the two germline ends. The length of the CDR3 is 14 residues. CDR1 is SGHTA, CDR2 FQGNSA, per germline. The CDR3 DNA is TGTGCCAGCAGCTTACCCAGATATAATGAAAAACTGTTTTTT. The encoded protein is CASSLPRYNEKLFF.

This clonotype was observed once. This sequence joins TRBV4-1 and TRBJ2-7; TRBD1 agrees at 7 bases. The CDR3 contains 14 residues. Germline assignment: CDR1 MGHRA and CDR2 YSYEKL. The junction had 6 bases not matched to a gene; V was cut back by 5 bases and J by 2 bases. Written as DNA, the CDR3 is TGCGCCAGCAGCGGCCGGGACAGTACCTACGAGCAGTACTTC. It yields the protein CASSGRDSTYEQYF.

The V and J genes are TRBV7-2 and TRBJ2-5; 11 bases agree with TRBD1. The CDR3 has 15 residues. J lost 5 bases, V lost 8 bases, and 10 bases had no gene match. The germline V gene has CDR1 SGHTA and CDR2 FQGNSA. The CDR3 loop reads CASQTGTGGWETQYF. In nucleotides, the CDR3 is TGTGCCAGCCAGACTGGGACAGGGGGTTGGGAGACCCAGTACTTC. Drawing the rest from reference TRBV7-2 and TRBJ2-5, the complete variable domain is GAGVSQSPSNKVTEKGKDVELRCDPISGHTALYWYRQSLGQGLEFLIYFQGNSAPDKSGLPSDRFSAERTGGSVSTLTIQRTQQEDSAVYLCASQTGTGGWETQYFGPGTRLLVL.

This clonotype was counted a few times. The rearrangement links TRBV29-1 to TRBJ1-2; 8 nucleotides align to TRBD1. The CDR3 spans 12 residues. Trimming cost V 6 bases and J 6 bases; bases outside gene matches: 6. Germline values: CDR1 SQVTM, CDR2 ANQGSEA. CDR3 bases: TGCAGCGTCAAGACAGGGGTGAATGGCTACACCTTC. Translated, it gives CSVKTGVNGYTF.

The rearrangement joins TRBV6-2 or TRBV6-3 to TRBJ2-1; 12 nucleotides align to TRBD2. The ends lost 5 bases at V and 5 bases at J; junction bases unmatched: 4. Germline V gene data show CDR1 as MNHEY and CDR2 as SVGEGT. CDR3 size: 15 residues. The CDR3 DNA reads TGTGCCAGCAGTGACACTAGCGGGAGGCACAATGAGCAGTTCTTC. It yields the protein CASSDTSGRHNEQFF.

This clonotype was found a few times. The V gene is TRBV12-3 or TRBV12-4, the J gene TRBJ1-5; weak D call: TRBD1 (5 bases). V shed 3 bases and J shed 0 bases, with 12 bases lying between them. CDR3 size: 16 residues. The CDR3 protein is CASSFSRTTSNQPQHF. CDR3 in DNA: TGTGCCAGCAGTTTCTCACGGACAACTAGCAATCAGCCCCAGCATTTT.

This clonotype was observed many times. The V gene is TRBV7-2, the J gene TRBJ1-2; D gene unclear. The CDR3 length is 12 residues. In germline, CDR1 is SGHTA, CDR2 FQGNSA. V lost 4 bases to trimming and J lost 7 bases, with 10 bases between them. CDR3 nucleotides: TGTGCCAGCAGCTCCGGGGTCGGTGGCTACACCTTC. The encoded protein is CASSSGVGGYTF.

The rearrangement links TRBV7-2 to TRBJ1-6; TRBD1 is a possible D gene (5 bases). The V gene lost 5 bases and the J gene lost 7 bases, with 12 bases spanning the gap. The CDR3 covers 14 residues. From germline, CDR1 is SGHTA and CDR2 FQGNSA. Here the CDR3 DNA reads TGTGCCAGCAGCCCAGTGGGGGGAAATTCACCCCTCCACTTT. As protein: CASSPVGGNSPLHF.

The chain carries TRBV10-3 and TRBJ2-3; 10 positions match TRBD1. There are 14 residues in the CDR3. Germline V gives CDR1 ENHRY, CDR2 SYGVKD. With V trimmed by 6 bases and J by 4 bases, 4 bases remained unmatched. CDR3 region: CAISLTGGADTQYF. CDR3 nucleotide sequence: TGTGCCATCAGCCTGACAGGGGGCGCAGATACGCAGTATTTT.

A remark on this clonotype: One junction end does not reproduce the germline sequence, and a read error may be involved. The gene calls are TRBV5-1 and TRBJ2-7, with a tentative D call TRBD1 (5 bases). The CDR3 totals 14 residues. The germline gives CDR1 SGHRS, CDR2 YFSETQ. As DNA, the CDR3 is TGTGCCAGCAGGGCTCAGGTACTCTCCTACGAGCAGTACTTC. Encoded protein: CASRAQVLSYEQYF.

The DNA of the CDR3 is TGTGCCAGCAGCTTAGCGGGGGGAATTAACACCGGGGAGCTGTTTTTT. Translation gives CASSLAGGINTGELFF. The chain couples TRBV7-8 to TRBJ2-2, with D perhaps TRBD2 (6 bases). The CDR3 has 16 residues. Germline loops: CDR1 SGHVS, CDR2 FQNEAQ. V was shortened by 0 bases and J by 2 bases, with 10 bases between the two germline ends.

This clonotype was picked up a small number of times. The genes are TRBV20-1 and TRBJ1-4; 7 nucleotides agree with TRBD1. CDR1 is DFQATT, CDR2 SNEGSKA, per germline (reference sequence). V lost 3 bases and J lost 0; bases outside the gene matches: 13. The CDR3 spans 18 residues. The CDR3 sequence is CSASPWDSSLATNEKLFF. CDR3 in DNA: TGCAGTGCTAGTCCGTGGGACAGCTCCCTGGCAACTAATGAAAAACTGTTTTTT.

In this sample, this clonotype turned up many times. This chain joins TRBV2 and TRBJ1-1; no reliable D call. This CDR3 region has 14 residues. Trimming stripped 8 bases from V and 4 bases from J, with 17 bases between. The V gene's germline CDR1 is SNHLY and CDR2 FYNNEI. CDR3 bases: TGTGCCAGCGCCGGACTTGGGGTAGGCACTGAAGCTTTCTTT. Its translation is CASAGLGVGTEAFF.

This clonotype was observed a handful of times. The chain uses TRBV20-1 and TRBJ2-7, with 7 bases that match TRBD2. This CDR3 comprises 13 residues. The germline V gene encodes CDR1 DFQATT and CDR2 SNEGSKA (reference sequence). The V gene end was trimmed by 2 bases and the J gene end by 2 bases; junction bases not matched to a gene: 3. CDR3 amino acids: CSARTSETYEQYF. The CDR3 DNA follows: TGCAGTGCTAGAACTAGCGAGACCTACGAGCAGTACTTC.

This clonotype was counted between two and nine times. V and J are TRBV7-9 and TRBJ2-7, with a tentative D call TRBD2 (6 bases). V was cut by 5 bases and J by 0 bases, with 14 bases left in between. Per germline, CDR1 SEHNR and CDR2 FQNEAQ (reference sequence). The CDR3 length is 15 residues. The CDR3 reads CASSPSGRSSYEQYF. CDR3 nucleotide sequence: TGTGCCAGCAGCCCTTCGGGGAGGAGCTCCTACGAGCAGTACTTC.

The V and J genes are TRBV18 and TRBJ2-1; D gene uncertain. Trimming left V 1 base short and J 7 bases short, with 8 bases between. The CDR3 runs 13 residues. Germline CDR1 and CDR2: KGHSH and LQKENI. This CDR3 is CASSPLRMNEQFF. CDR3 DNA sequence: TGTGCCAGCTCACCACTTAGGATGAATGAGCAGTTCTTC.

The CDR3 sequence is CASQGLQGEAFF. CDR3 bases: TGTGCCAGCCAAGGCTTACAGGGAGAAGCTTTCTTT. The chain carries TRBV11-2 and TRBJ1-1; possible D gene TRBD1, 6 bases. CDR1 SGHAT and CDR2 FQNNGV come from the germline V gene. This CDR3 has 12 amino acids. Trimming shortened V by 8 bases and J by 8 bases, and 15 bases separated the two germline ends. The full variable domain, rest sourced from reference TRBV11-2 and TRBJ1-1, is EAGVAQSPRYKIIEKRQSVAFWCNPISGHATLYWYQQILGQGPKLLIQFQNNGVVDDSQLPKDRFSAERLKGVDSTLKIQPAKLEDSAVYLCASQGLQGEAFFGQGTRLTVV.

This clonotype was detected ten times or more. This chain joins TRBV28 and TRBJ1-2, with 7 positions matching TRBD1. The V segment lost 9 bases and the J segment 4 bases; nucleotides outside the gene matches: 5. The length of the CDR3 is 12 residues. CDR1 and CDR2 (germline): MDHEN, SYDVKM. CDR3 loop: CASRDSPYGYTF. In DNA, the CDR3 is TGTGCCAGTCGGGACAGTCCCTATGGCTACACCTTC.